This TCR beta chain was identified in a study of CD8+CD57+ T cells in acquired aplastic anemia. Study as a whole: Average DNA yield from sorted CD4+ and CD8+ cells was around 3.2 ug.

Study observations and caveats: There were twenty-nine CD8+ CDR3 sequences that occurred in both patients and controls.

Genomic DNA constituted the template upon which TCR beta VDJ and CDR3 profiling was performed. TCRdb itself ran the reads through MiXCR, one entry per CDR3 protein. This repertoire shows roughly 160,000 distinct CDR3 sequences, 60% to 70% found once; its top ten account for 45%. There are 16 residues in the CDR3. V lost 7 bases and J lost 7, with 25 bases in between. A note on this clonotype: Its antigen is not known.

The sequence was obtained from a human donor in good health. This sequence joins TRBV6-7 and TRBJ1-1; D not resolved. TRBV6-7 is filed as an ORF, its function uncertain. The sequenced sample consisted of sorted CD4+, CD8+, or CD8+CD57+ T cells (not recorded which) from PBMCs. The chain's CDR3 is CASKHPTSGSYNEAFF. As DNA, the CDR3 is TGTGCCAGCAAACACCCCACTAGCGGGAGTTACAATGAAGCTTTCTTT.